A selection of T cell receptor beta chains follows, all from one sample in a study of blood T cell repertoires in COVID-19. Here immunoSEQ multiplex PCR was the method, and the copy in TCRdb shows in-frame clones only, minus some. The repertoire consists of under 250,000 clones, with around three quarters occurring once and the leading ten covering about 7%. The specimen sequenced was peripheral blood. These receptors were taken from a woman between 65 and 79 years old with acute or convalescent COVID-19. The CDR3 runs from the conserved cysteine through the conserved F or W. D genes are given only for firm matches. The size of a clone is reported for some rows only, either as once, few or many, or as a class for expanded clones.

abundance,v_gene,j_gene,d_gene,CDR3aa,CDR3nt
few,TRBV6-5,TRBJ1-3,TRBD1,CASGRTGGGNTIYF,TGTGCCAGCGGCCGGACAGGTGGCGGAAACACCATATATTTT
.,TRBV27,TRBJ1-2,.,CASSFTAGNYGYTF,TGTGCCAGCAGTTTTACTGCAGGGAACTATGGCTACACCTTC
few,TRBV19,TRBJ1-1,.,CASSMKGLTEAFF,TGTGCCAGTAGTATGAAGGGGCTCACTGAAGCTTTCTTT
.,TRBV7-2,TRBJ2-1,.,CASSRQLSSYNEQFF,TGTGCCAGCAGCCGTCAACTGAGCTCCTACAATGAGCAGTTCTTC
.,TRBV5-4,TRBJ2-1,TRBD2,CASSLVSAGGRGNEQFF,TGTGCCAGCAGCTTGGTGTCGGCGGGGGGCCGGGGGAATGAGCAGTTCTTC
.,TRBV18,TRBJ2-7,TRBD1,CASSPYGAGGYEQYF,TGTGCCAGCTCACCATATGGGGCAGGGGGCTACGAGCAGTACTTC
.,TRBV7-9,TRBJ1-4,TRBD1,CASSPKDRTATNEKLFF,TGTGCCAGCAGCCCCAAGGACAGGACCGCAACTAATGAAAAACTGTTTTTT
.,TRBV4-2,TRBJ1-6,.,CASSQGEGSSYNSPLHF,TGTGCCAGCAGCCAAGGGGAAGGGAGCTCCTATAATTCACCCCTCCACTTT
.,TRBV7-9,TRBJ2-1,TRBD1,CASSLYRGNNEQFF,TGTGCCAGCAGCTTATACAGGGGAAACAATGAGCAGTTCTTC
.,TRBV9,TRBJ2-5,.,CASSLTLGRQETQYF,TGTGCCAGCAGCCTTACCCTGGGCCGGCAAGAGACCCAGTACTTC
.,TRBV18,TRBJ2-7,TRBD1,CASSLTAGTVTYEQYF,TGTGCCAGCTCCCTCACCGCCGGGACAGTTACCTACGAGCAGTACTTC
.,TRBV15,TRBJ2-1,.,CATSRDNRRGMDNEQFF,TGTGCCACCAGCAGAGATAATCGTAGGGGGATGGACAATGAGCAGTTCTTC
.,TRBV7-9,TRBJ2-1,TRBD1,CASSNYLGTGEREQFF,TGTGCCAGCAGCAACTACCTGGGGACAGGAGAACGGGAGCAGTTCTTC
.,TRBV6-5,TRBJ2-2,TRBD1,CASSSQGAGVGELFF,TGTGCCAGCAGTTCCCAGGGGGCGGGTGTCGGGGAGCTGTTTTTT
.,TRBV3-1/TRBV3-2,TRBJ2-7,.,CASSQLPRGPYEQYF,TGTGCCAGCAGCCAACTCCCGCGGGGCCCCTACGAGCAGTACTTC
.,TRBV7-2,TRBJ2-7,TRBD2,CASSRGLAGDEQYF,TGTGCCAGCAGCCGGGGACTAGCGGGGGACGAGCAGTACTTC
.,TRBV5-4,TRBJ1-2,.,CASSLDSYGYTF,TGTGCCAGCAGCTTGGACAGCTATGGCTACACCTTC
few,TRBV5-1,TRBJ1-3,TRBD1,CASSPGGTGASFSGNTIYF,TGCGCCAGCAGCCCTGGAGGGACAGGGGCCTCTTTCTCTGGAAACACCATATATTTT
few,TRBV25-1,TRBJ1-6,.,CASSGLGTLLTSPLHF,TGTGCCAGCAGTGGACTCGGGACACTGCTTACCTCACCCCTCCACTTT
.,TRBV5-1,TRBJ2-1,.,CASTPSGYNEQFF,TGCGCCAGCACCCCGTCGGGCTACAATGAGCAGTTCTTC
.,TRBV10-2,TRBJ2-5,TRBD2,CASSEPAGGETQYF,TGCGCCAGCAGTGAGCCGGCGGGGGGGGAGACCCAGTACTTC
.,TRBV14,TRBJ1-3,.,CASSQARNTIYF,TGTGCCAGCAGCCAAGCTCGAAACACCATATATTTT
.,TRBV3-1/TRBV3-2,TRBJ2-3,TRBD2,CASSQDAIAGGMDTQYF,TGTGCCAGCAGCCAAGATGCCATAGCGGGGGGGATGGATACGCAGTATTTT
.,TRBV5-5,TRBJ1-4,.,CASSFDRREKLFF,TGTGCCAGCAGCTTCGACAGGCGTGAAAAACTGTTTTTT
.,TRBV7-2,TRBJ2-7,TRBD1,CASSPYRGTYEQYF,TGTGCCAGCAGCCCCTACAGGGGGACCTACGAGCAGTACTTC
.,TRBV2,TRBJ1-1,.,CASLRMNTEAFF,TGTGCCAGCCTACGCATGAACACTGAAGCTTTCTTT
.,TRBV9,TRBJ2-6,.,CASSLLSGANVLTF,TGTGCCAGCAGCCTCCTCTCTGGGGCCAACGTCCTGACTTTC
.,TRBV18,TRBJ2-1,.,CASSPPRGDNEQFF,TGTGCCAGCTCACCCCCCAGGGGCGACAATGAGCAGTTCTTC
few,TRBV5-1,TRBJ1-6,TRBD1,CASSTGDNNSPLHF,TGCGCCAGCAGCACAGGGGACAATAATTCACCCCTCCACTTT
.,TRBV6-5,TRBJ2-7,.,CATQPGDTYEQYF,TGTGCCACCCAACCGGGGGATACCTACGAGCAGTACTTC
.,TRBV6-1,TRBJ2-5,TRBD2,CASKMTSLETQYF,TGTGCCAGCAAGATGACTAGCTTGGAGACCCAGTACTTC
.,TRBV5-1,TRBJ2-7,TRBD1,CASSLNTGQGRPYEQYF,TGCGCCAGCAGCTTGAATACGGGACAGGGTCGCCCCTACGAGCAGTACTTC
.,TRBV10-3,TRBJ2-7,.,CATTRGTGAYEQYF,TGTGCCACGACCCGGGGGACTGGGGCCTACGAGCAGTACTTC
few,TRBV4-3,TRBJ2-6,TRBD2,CASSQDLERGGSGANVLTF,TGCGCCAGCAGCCAAGATCTTGAGCGGGGGGGCTCTGGGGCCAACGTCCTGACTTTC
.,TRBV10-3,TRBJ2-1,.,CAISRQVRSNEQFF,TGTGCCATCAGTCGGCAGGTACGCTCCAATGAGCAGTTCTTC
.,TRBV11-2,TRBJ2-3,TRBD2,CASSPGTSADTQYF,TGTGCCAGCAGCCCAGGGACTAGCGCAGATACGCAGTATTTT
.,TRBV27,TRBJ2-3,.,CASSRQKAGSADTQYF,TGTGCCAGCAGTCGGCAAAAGGCAGGGTCAGCAGATACGCAGTATTTT
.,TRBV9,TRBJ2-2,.,CASSVALTGELFF,TGTGCCAGCAGCGTAGCACTGACAGGGGAGCTGTTTTTT
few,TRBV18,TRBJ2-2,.,CASSPDHSGGTGELFF,TGTGCCAGCTCGCCCGACCATTCTGGAGGGACCGGGGAGCTGTTTTTT
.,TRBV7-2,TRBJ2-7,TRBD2,CASSSTGLAGNYEQYF,TGTGCCAGCAGCTCAACGGGACTAGCGGGAAACTACGAGCAGTACTTC
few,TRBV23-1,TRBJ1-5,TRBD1,CASSRFFLTGTGRNQPQHF,TGCGCCAGCAGTAGATTCTTCCTTACCGGGACAGGGAGAAATCAGCCCCAGCATTTT
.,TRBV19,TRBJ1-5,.,CASSSAVRPQHF,TGTGCCAGTAGTTCCGCGGTACGGCCCCAGCATTTT